The clone carrying this T cell receptor (beta chain) was recorded a few times. This specimen belongs to a study of blood T cell repertoires in COVID-19. About the research overall: Both acute and convalescent COVID-19 samples were obtained from the United States, Italy and Spain. The analysed material was cDNA or gDNA that came from T cells, B-cell-depleted T cells, or PBMCs.

Germline V gives CDR1 SGHKS, CDR2 YYEKEE (reference sequence). The CDR3 consists of 14 residues. The V gene lost 4 bases and the J gene lost 8 bases, with 18 bases spanning the gap. Original processing methods: Reference gene primer amplification in the assay estimated nucleated cell counts. Method: immunoSEQ multiplex PCR; TCRdb's copy keeps in-frame clones and lacks some. V and J calls and clone size follow that table, whereas D and trimming were derived from the DNA. Here the sample spans 150,000 to 200,000 clones, around 85% being singletons. Material: peripheral blood. This TCR came from a human donor with acute or convalescent COVID-19. The donor label of this sample is uncertain. The V and J genes are TRBV5-5 and TRBJ1-2; D possibly corresponds to TRBD1 (6 bases). The CDR3 loop is CASSLFSPGAGYTF. DNA of the CDR3: TGTGCCAGCAGCCTGTTCTCCCCAGGGGCAGGCTACACCTTC.